The 8 T cell receptor beta chains listed next were all sequenced from one sample in a study of shared clonotypes between healthy human individuals. Sequenced by immunoSEQ multiplex PCR; TCRdb stores in-frame clones only, minus some. The sample consists of around 990,000 clones, approximately 75% of them appearing once. The sequencing sample was made of memory CD4+ T cells from PBMCs. The subset here: CD45RA-negative fraction. These receptors were taken from a man aged 18 to 29 in good health. Some clones in this sample may be carry-over from other donors' samples.

This clone was seen ten or more times. The rearrangement joins TRBV29-1 to TRBJ2-2; D call uncertain. V lost 4 bases and J lost 7, with 10 bases in between. The CDR3 loop spans 12 amino acids. Germline CDR1 reads SQVTM; CDR2 reads ANQGSEA. CDR3 amino acids: CSVVRNGGELFF. The CDR3, as DNA: TGCAGCGTTGTCCGAAACGGCGGGGAGCTGTTTTTT.

V and J are TRBV28 and TRBJ1-5; a possible D gene is TRBD1 (5 bases). V lost 6 bases and J lost 0, with 21 bases in between. Germline-derived CDR1 and CDR2 are MDHEN and SYDVKM. This CDR3 region has 18 residues. The CDR3 is CASSPITLGANSNQPQHF. The CDR3 region has the DNA TGTGCCAGCAGCCCAATTACCCTAGGGGCTAATAGCAATCAGCCCCAGCATTTT.

The V and J genes are TRBV9 and TRBJ1-2; the D is unclear. V was clipped by 3 bases and J by 0 bases, with 9 bases between them. Per germline, CDR1 SGDLS and CDR2 YYNGEE. The CDR3 consists of 14 residues. CDR3 in amino acids: CASSAGNANYGYTF. The CDR3 DNA reads TGTGCCAGCAGCGCAGGTAACGCTAACTATGGCTACACCTTC.

This chain links TRBV6-1 with TRBJ1-2, with no clear D. Trimming took 0 bases from V and 5 from J, leaving 16 bases between them. This CDR3 region has 16 residues. Germline V gene lookup returns CDR1 MNHNS and CDR2 SASEGT. This chain's CDR3 is CASSEARRAGGYGYTF. CDR3 sequence (DNA): TGTGCCAGCAGTGAAGCGAGGAGGGCTGGTGGTTATGGCTACACCTTC.

The J gene is TRBJ2-1, the V gene TRBV28; 9 bases are a match to TRBD2. Germline values: CDR1 MDHEN, CDR2 SYDVKM. After removal of 6 bases from V and 10 bases from J, the junction contained 16 bases not matched to a gene. The CDR3 runs 16 residues. This CDR3 is CASSLRLAESSSEQFF. The DNA for the CDR3 is TGTGCCAGCAGCCTTAGACTAGCGGAGTCGTCATCGGAGCAGTTCTTC.

This clone was seen a few times. This chain joins TRBV5-1 and TRBJ1-5; D not resolved. The CDR3 has 15 amino acids. Trimming cost V 0 bases and J 3 bases, with 10 bases left between them. CDR1 SGHRS and CDR2 YFSETQ come from the germline V gene. CDR3 in amino acids: CASSLAGMTNQPQHF. The CDR3 nucleotides are TGCGCCAGCAGCTTGGCCGGGATGACCAATCAGCCCCAGCATTTT.

The V call is TRBV2, the J call TRBJ1-2, with 10 bases identical to TRBD1. Germline V gene data show CDR1 as SNHLY and CDR2 as FYNNEI. The CDR3 length is 13 residues. J lost 8 bases, V lost 3 bases, and 3 bases had no gene match. The CDR3 protein is CASSDDRGQGYTF. The DNA for the CDR3 is TGTGCCAGCAGTGACGACAGGGGGCAAGGCTACACCTTC.

The chain couples TRBV7-3 to TRBJ2-2; 7 bases agree with TRBD1. Trimming took 2 bases from V and 0 from J; bases not matched to a gene: 6. CDR3 length equals 17 residues. Germline values: CDR1 SGHTA, CDR2 FQGTGA. The CDR3 region is CASSLVGQPSNTGELFF. CDR3 bases: TGTGCCAGCAGCTTAGTGGGACAGCCTTCGAACACCGGGGAGCTGTTTTTT. Full variable domain (missing parts from reference TRBV7-3 and TRBJ2-2): GAGVSQTPSNKVTEKGKYVELRCDPISGHTALYWYRQSLGQGPEFLIYFQGTGAADDSGLPNDRFFAVRPEGSVSTLKIQRTERGDSAVYLCASSLVGQPSNTGELFFGEGSRLTVL.